A selection of T cell receptor beta chains follows, all from one sample in a study of cytomegalovirus exposure and HLA in healthy donors. Only in-frame clones appear in the TCRdb table, and some are missing; sequencing was by immunoSEQ multiplex PCR. This sample has roughly 160,000 clones, with approximately 80% found just once. The material sequenced was PBMCs. The receptors here all came from a man between 18 and 35 years old in good health and CMV-seropositive. Each CDR3 is given with its conserved first and last residue. Fields, in order: D gene, V gene, clone size, J gene, CDR3 protein, CDR3 DNA. The D gene is left open where the match is weak. Rows may omit the clone size; those that give it use once, few, many or a size class.

>TRBD1|TRBV5-1|-|TRBJ2-5
CASRNDRGQQETQYF
TGCGCCAGCAGGAACGACAGGGGGCAACAAGAGACCCAGTACTTC
>-|TRBV29-1|once|TRBJ1-1
CSVQRVTEAFF
TGCAGCGTTCAAAGAGTCACTGAAGCTTTCTTT
>-|TRBV5-4|-|TRBJ1-1
CASSFFGGGTEAFF
TGTGCCAGCAGCTTTTTTGGGGGAGGCACTGAAGCTTTCTTT
>TRBD1|TRBV5-1|-|TRBJ1-1
CASSLGIQGALNTEAFF
TGCGCCAGCAGCTTGGGCATACAGGGGGCCCTGAACACTGAAGCTTTCTTT
>-|TRBV11-2|-|TRBJ2-7
CASSTDPKLQVHRSYEQYF
TGTGCCAGCAGCACGGACCCCAAGTTACAGGTTCACAGGTCCTACGAGCAGTACTTC
>-|TRBV4-1|-|TRBJ1-1
CASSQQVRNTEAFF
TGCGCCAGCAGCCAACAGGTCAGGAACACTGAAGCTTTCTTT
>TRBD1|TRBV19|-|TRBJ1-5
CASSTQGAGNQPQHF
TGTGCCAGTAGTACACAGGGGGCCGGCAATCAGCCCCAGCATTTT
>-|TRBV5-4|once|TRBJ2-5
CASSDLPGETQYF
TGTGCCAGCAGCGACTTACCGGGGGAGACCCAGTACTTC
>TRBD1|TRBV19|few|TRBJ1-2
CASSDRVRYGYTF
TGTGCCAGTAGTGACAGGGTTCGCTATGGCTACACCTTC
>-|TRBV4-2|-|TRBJ1-2
CASSHTLGVDVYGYTF
TGTGCCAGCAGCCACACCCTCGGAGTGGATGTTTATGGCTACACCTTC
>TRBD1|TRBV28|few|TRBJ1-1
CASSLQGGVEAFF
TGTGCCAGCAGTTTACAGGGGGGAGTTGAAGCTTTCTTT
>-|TRBV6-6|-|TRBJ1-6
CASSYEGRSSPLHF
TGTGCCAGCAGTTACGAGGGAAGGAGTTCACCCCTCCACTTT
>TRBD2|TRBV25-1|-|TRBJ2-1
CASSESGGEFF
TGTGCCAGCAGTGAATCTGGGGGGGAGTTCTTC
>-|TRBV7-9|-|TRBJ1-2
CASSFEPLGDGYTF
TGTGCCAGCAGCTTCGAACCCCTCGGGGATGGCTACACCTTC
>-|TRBV7-8|-|TRBJ2-5
CASSLDYLKTQYF
TGTGCCAGCAGCTTGGACTATCTAAAGACCCAGTACTTC
>-|TRBV19|-|TRBJ1-1
CASSIGGGGDTEAFF
TGTGCCAGTAGTATAGGAGGGGGTGGGGACACTGAAGCTTTCTTT
>-|TRBV7-9|-|TRBJ2-5
CASSLGGQTRETQYF
TGTGCCAGCAGCTTAGGCGGGCAGACCCGAGAGACCCAGTACTTC
>-|TRBV6-1|-|TRBJ1-2
CASRERLRGEINYGYTF
TGTGCCAGCAGAGAACGCCTTCGGGGAGAGATAAACTATGGCTACACCTTC
>-|TRBV15|-|TRBJ2-7
CATSSPWGDEQYF
TGTGCCACCAGCAGCCCCTGGGGGGACGAGCAGTACTTC